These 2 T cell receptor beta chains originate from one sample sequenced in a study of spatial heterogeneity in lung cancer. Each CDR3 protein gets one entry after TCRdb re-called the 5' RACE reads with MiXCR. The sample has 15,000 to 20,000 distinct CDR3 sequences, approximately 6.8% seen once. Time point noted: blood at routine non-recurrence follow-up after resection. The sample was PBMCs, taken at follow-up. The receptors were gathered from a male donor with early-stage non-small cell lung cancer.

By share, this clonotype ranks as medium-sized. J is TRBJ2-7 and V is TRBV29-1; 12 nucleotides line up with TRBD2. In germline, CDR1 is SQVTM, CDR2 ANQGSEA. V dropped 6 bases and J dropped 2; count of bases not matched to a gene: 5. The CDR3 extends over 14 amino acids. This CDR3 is CSVARLAGAYEQYF. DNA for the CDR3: TGCAGCGTCGCCCGACTAGCGGGAGCCTACGAGCAGTACTTC.

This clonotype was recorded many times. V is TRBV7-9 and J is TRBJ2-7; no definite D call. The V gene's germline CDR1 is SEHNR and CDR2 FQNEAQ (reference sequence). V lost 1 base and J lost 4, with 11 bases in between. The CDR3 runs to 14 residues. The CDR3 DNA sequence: TGTGCCAGCAGCTTAGAGGGCCGGGTATACGAGCAGTACTTC. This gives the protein CASSLEGRVYEQYF.